One sample yielded the 3 T cell receptor beta chains listed below, sequenced in a study of radiation and T cells in renal cell carcinoma. As for time point: baseline pretreatment blood. Treatment given: 15 Gy SBRT to primary tumor, nephrectomy 4 weeks later. Some clones are missing from TCRdb's copy, which holds only in-frame ones; the method was immunoSEQ multiplex PCR. The sample records tens of thousands of clones, 82% being singletons. Sequences were derived from blood, sampled from a patient whose treatment included radiotherapy and nephrectomy. The receptors derive from a man in his sixties with renal cell carcinoma.

This chain connects TRBV18 to TRBJ2-7; D is unclear. V lost 2 bases and J lost 2, with 4 bases in between. There are 12 residues in the CDR3. Germline V lookup: CDR1 KGHSH, CDR2 LQKENI. This CDR3 is CASSPRTYEQYF. CDR3 DNA sequence: TGTGCCAGCTCACCAAGAACCTACGAGCAGTACTTC.

The CDR3 here is CASTLKGGGGANVLTF. The CDR3, as DNA: TGTGCCAGTACCTTAAAGGGGGGCGGTGGGGCCAACGTCCTGACTTTC. The chain is built from TRBV19 and TRBJ2-6; possibly TRBD1 or TRBD2 for D (6 bases each). The CDR3 loop spans 16 amino acids. The V end was cut by 7 bases, the J end by 3 bases, with 16 bases between. Looked up from germline, CDR1 is LNHDA and CDR2 is SQIVND (reference sequence).

On this clone itself: Mismatch with germline at one junction end may stem from a read error. The chain carries TRBV29-1 and TRBJ2-2, with 8 bases matching TRBD2. In germline, CDR1 is SQVTM, CDR2 ANQGSEA. The CDR3 runs to 11 residues. Here the CDR3 DNA reads TGTAGCGGGGTGAACACCGGGGAGCTGTTTTTT. It specifies CSGVNTGELFF.